This TCR beta chain was identified in a study of T cell responses to AZD1222 COVID-19 vaccine. Turning to this clone: As yet, its antigen is unknown.

Study conclusions and caveats: The study found vaccine-associated CD4 TCRs spanning spike, dominant at 160-218 and 743-854. Clonal diversity was possibly underestimated, and white British individuals and females predominated among donors.

Method: immunoSEQ multiplex PCR; TCRdb's copy keeps in-frame clones and lacks some. The sample records more than 150,000 clones, 80% to 90% being singletons. CDR3 length equals 15 residues. Germline V gives CDR1 SGHNT, CDR2 YYREEE (reference sequence). V was shortened by 3 bases and J by 6 bases, with 15 bases between the two germline ends. This specimen consisted of peripheral blood, obtained after recovery from COVID-19. The sequence was obtained from an adult who had recovered from COVID-19. The V and J genes are TRBV5-4 and TRBJ2-2; TRBD1 might be the D (5 bases). Here the CDR3 DNA reads TGTGCCAGCAGCTCACGGTCAGGGCAAGCCGGGGAGCTGTTTTTT. Translating gives CASSSRSGQAGELFF. Supplemented by reference TRBV5-4 and TRBJ2-2, the full variable domain reads ETGVTQSPTHLIKTRGQQVTLRCSSQSGHNTVSWYQQALGQGPQFIFQYYREEENGRGNFPPRFSGLQFPNYSSELNVNALELDDSALYLCASSSRSGQAGELFFGEGSRLTVL.